This paragraph covers one T cell receptor beta chain sequence. Its antigen is as yet unknown. V dropped 0 bases and J dropped 4 bases, with 3 bases sitting between them. CDR1 is KGHDR and CDR2 is SFDVKD in the germline V gene. The CDR3 consists of 13 residues. This specimen belongs to a study of persistence of HIV-infected CD4 T cells. At the level of the study: Median time on suppressive ART was 8 years. Study findings and constraints: Antigen-responding cells were enriched for degenerate expanded CDR3beta sequences.

The stimulus was an HIV-1 Gag 15-mer peptide pool, about 1 ug/peptide/mL. Sorted nonresponding memory CD4+ T cells were CD40L-negative, CD69-negative, CD45RO-high. PBMCs were depleted of CD8+ T cells before stimulation. Sequencing used immunoSEQ version 4 in survey mode. Each sample used up to 1 ug genomic DNA diluted to around 9.9 ng/uL. The repertoire was sequenced with immunoSEQ multiplex PCR; TCRdb's copy has only in-frame clones and lacks some. The sample has tens of thousands of clones, approximately 75% seen once. Sequenced material: CD4+ T cells sorted from PBMCs after roughly 20-hour stimulation, taken from a patient who received antiretroviral therapy. This chain joins TRBV24-1 and TRBJ1-3; the D is unclear. The receptor was isolated from an adult man with HIV who was CMV-seropositive. CDR3 bases: TGTGCCACCAGTGATTTGAGAGGAAACACCATATATTTT. Translating gives CATSDLRGNTIYF.